One TCR beta chain is described in this entry. The sample originates from a study of shared T cell receptors in the human thymus. TCRdb's table, derived via immunoSEQ multiplex PCR, lists solely in-frame clones and lacks some. The table lists around 65,000 clones, 90% to 95% of them singletons. Germline CDR1 and CDR2: SEHNR and FQNEAQ (reference sequence). This CDR3 contains 14 residues. Unmatched junction bases numbered 1, after V lost 2 bases and J lost 3 bases. This TCR came from a human donor. The gene calls are TRBV7-9 and TRBJ1-3, with 7 bases matching TRBD1. The sequenced material came from thymocytes. The CDR3 here is CASSLRQGGNTIYF. CDR3 bases: TGTGCCAGCAGCTTAAGACAGGGTGGAAACACCATATATTTT.